This is a list of T cell receptor beta chains from one sample in a study of CD8+ T cells in alopecia areata. TCRdb's copy holds only in-frame clones and misses some; the assay was immunoSEQ multiplex PCR. The table has about 120,000 clones, 53% seen once; the top ten hold roughly 0.5%. The source material was CD4+ T cells sorted from blood, sampled at week 4, from a patient treated with tofacitinib. These receptors were taken from a human donor with alopecia areata. CDR3s include the opening cysteine and the closing phenylalanine or tryptophan. A D gene is named only where the DNA matches it firmly. Clone sizes are given selectively: once, few, many, or a class where the clone is expanded.

few	TRBV7-8	-	TRBJ2-3	TGTGCCAGCAGCTTAGCCCTTAGCACAGATACGCAGTATTTT	CASSLALSTDTQYF
few	TRBV4-1	-	TRBJ2-2	TGCGCCAGCAGCCAAAGATCGGACACCGGGGAGCTGTTTTTT	CASSQRSDTGELFF
-	TRBV5-1	-	TRBJ2-5	TGCGCCAGCAGCACCGGGACGGAGGGGGAGACCCAGTACTTC	CASSTGTEGETQYF
-	TRBV30	-	TRBJ1-5	TGTGCCTGGAGTGTACGGGCAAGCAATCAGCCCCAGCATTTT	CAWSVRASNQPQHF
few	TRBV4-2	-	TRBJ2-3	TGTGCCAGCAGCCAAGATGTGGGGGATACGCAGTATTTT	CASSQDVGDTQYF
-	TRBV28	-	TRBJ2-7	TGTGCCAGCAGGGTGGACAACTCTGCCGAGCAGTACTTC	CASRVDNSAEQYF
-	TRBV23-1	-	TRBJ2-7	TGCGCCAGCCACGAGTCCGGGCAGGAGCCCTACGAGCAGTACTTC	CASHESGQEPYEQYF
few	TRBV14	TRBD1	TRBJ2-1	TGTGCCAGCAGCCTGGGACAGCTACTTTACAATGAGCAGTTCTTC	CASSLGQLLYNEQFF
once	TRBV4-1	-	TRBJ2-2	TGCGCCAGCAGCCAATCCTTTAACACCGGGGAGCTGTTTTTT	CASSQSFNTGELFF
-	TRBV29-1	-	TRBJ1-1	TGCAGCGGTTCCAGGGGACCCGAAGCTTTCTTT	CSGSRGPEAFF
once	TRBV30	-	TRBJ2-7	TGTGCCTGGGGGGGAGGATCCTACGAGCAGTACTTC	CAWGGGSYEQYF
-	TRBV2	-	TRBJ1-1	TGTGCCAGCAGTGAAGTGCGATCCGCTGAAGCTTTCTTT	CASSEVRSAEAFF
-	TRBV5-6	TRBD2	TRBJ2-2	TGTGCCAGCAGCTTGGGCGGCGGGAGGGCCGCCACCGGGGAGCTGTTTTTT	CASSLGGGRAATGELFF
few	TRBV7-2	-	TRBJ1-2	TGTGCCAGCAGCTTAAGCTATGGCTACACCTTC	CASSLSYGYTF
few	TRBV30	TRBD1	TRBJ2-7	TGTGCCTGGAGTGCCCCGACAGGGGGCAGTTACGAGCAGTACTTC	CAWSAPTGGSYEQYF
-	TRBV30	-	TRBJ1-1	TGTGCCTGGAGTGTACTATACACTGAAGCTTTCTTT	CAWSVLYTEAFF
-	TRBV4-1	-	TRBJ2-3	TGCGCCAGCAGCCCGCCTAACACAGATACGCAGTATTTT	CASSPPNTDTQYF
-	TRBV25-1	TRBD1	TRBJ1-2	TGTGCCAGCAGCCCCCTCGGACAGGGGACCAGCTATGGCTACACCTTC	CASSPLGQGTSYGYTF
-	TRBV19	-	TRBJ2-6	TGTGCCAGTAGCCCCGGACAGTTTCCCCCTGGGGCCAACGTCCTGACTTTC	CASSPGQFPPGANVLTF
few	TRBV9	TRBD1	TRBJ2-1	TGTGCCAGCAGCGCCGGGACAGGGGCTTACAATGAGCAGTTCTTC	CASSAGTGAYNEQFF
-	TRBV9	-	TRBJ2-6	TGTGCCAGCAGCGAAGTTAGCTCTGGGGCCAACGTCCTGACTTTC	CASSEVSSGANVLTF
-	TRBV9	-	TRBJ1-2	TGTGCCAGCAGCGTAGAGTGGGGCGCCTATGGCTACACCTTC	CASSVEWGAYGYTF
few	TRBV29-1	TRBD1	TRBJ1-1	TGCAGCGTTAACCGGGACAGGGTGGACACTGAAGCTTTCTTT	CSVNRDRVDTEAFF
-	TRBV9	TRBD1	TRBJ2-7	TGTGCCAGCAGCCAAGGGACAGGGGACCACGAGCAGTACTTC	CASSQGTGDHEQYF
-	TRBV4-1	-	TRBJ2-7	TGCGCCAGCAGCCAAGATTGGCAGAGGGGGACATACGAGCAGTACTTC	CASSQDWQRGTYEQYF
-	TRBV5-4	TRBD1	TRBJ1-1	TGTGCCAGCAGCTCAGTGGGACAGGGCTTCATGAACACTGAAGCTTTCTTT	CASSSVGQGFMNTEAFF
few	TRBV5-1	TRBD1	TRBJ2-7	TGCGCCAGCAGCCGGCCCGGACAGGGCGACGAGCAGTACTTC	CASSRPGQGDEQYF
-	TRBV30	-	TRBJ1-4	TGTGCCTGGACAGCTCTTAATGAAAAACTGTTTTTT	CAWTALNEKLFF
-	TRBV5-1	TRBD1	TRBJ2-6	TGCGCCAGCAGCTTGACCGGGACAGGGGGTTTAAGTGGGGCCAACGTCCTGACTTTC	CASSLTGTGGLSGANVLTF
-	TRBV10-3	-	TRBJ1-2	TGTGCCATCAGAGGTAAAACCAACAGGGTTTACGGCTACACCTTC	CAIRGKTNRVYGYTF
few	TRBV4-1	TRBD1	TRBJ2-4	TGCGCCAGCAGCCTTCCCGGGACAGGGTTGGCCAAAAACATTCAGTACTTC	CASSLPGTGLAKNIQYF
-	TRBV30	-	TRBJ1-1	TGTGCCTGGAGTGTAGGGTGGATGAACACTGAAGCTTTCTTT	CAWSVGWMNTEAFF
-	TRBV30	-	TRBJ1-2	TGTGCCTGGGGGCCCGGAGGCTGGTATGGCTACACCTTC	CAWGPGGWYGYTF
-	TRBV5-1	-	TRBJ2-7	TGCGCCAGCAGCTTGGGGGAGTCCTACGAGCAGTACTTC	CASSLGESYEQYF
-	TRBV29-1	-	TRBJ2-7	TGCAGCGTTGGCGCGCTCCGGGGCCCATCCTACGAGCAGTACTTC	CSVGALRGPSYEQYF
few	TRBV11-2	TRBD2	TRBJ2-7	TGTGCCAGCAGCTCAACTAGCGGGGCCCACTACGAGCAGTACTTC	CASSSTSGAHYEQYF
-	TRBV7-2	TRBD1	TRBJ2-7	TGTGCCAGCAGCCCACCCGGGACAGGGAATCACGAGCAGTACTTC	CASSPPGTGNHEQYF
few	TRBV7-9	-	TRBJ2-1	TGTGCCAGCAGCCCTCTCGGAGGGGGCAATGAGCAGTTCTTC	CASSPLGGGNEQFF
few	TRBV29-1	-	TRBJ1-5	TGCAGCGCAATGGACACAAATCAGCCCCAGCATTTT	CSAMDTNQPQHF
-	TRBV11-2	-	TRBJ2-3	TGTGCCAGCATTGGACTCACAGATACGCAGTATTTT	CASIGLTDTQYF
few	TRBV28	-	TRBJ2-1	TGTGCCAGCAGTTTAGGCGGGAAGGTCTACAATGAGCAGTTCTTC	CASSLGGKVYNEQFF
-	TRBV29-1	TRBD1	TRBJ1-1	TGCAGCGTACAGGGGGTTTTGAACACTGAAGCTTTCTTT	CSVQGVLNTEAFF
-	TRBV7-9	-	TRBJ1-1	TGTGCCAGCAGCTTAGTCGAGACTGAAGCTTTCTTT	CASSLVETEAFF
few	TRBV19	TRBD1	TRBJ2-2	TGTGCCAGTAATCCGGGACAGGGGGCGATCGGGGAGCTGTTTTTT	CASNPGQGAIGELFF
-	TRBV11-2	TRBD2	TRBJ2-7	TGTGCCAGCCGCACTAGCGGGACGTCCTACGAGCAGTACTTC	CASRTSGTSYEQYF
-	TRBV15	-	TRBJ2-1	TGTGCCACCAGGGTGAGGGACCCCCAGCGAAATGAGCAGTTCTTC	CATRVRDPQRNEQFF
-	TRBV30	TRBD1	TRBJ1-2	TGTGCCGGATCCCCCGGGACAGGAATTAACTATGGCTACACCTTC	CAGSPGTGINYGYTF
-	TRBV29-1	TRBD1	TRBJ2-7	TGCAGCGTTAGAGGACAGGGCTACGAGCAGTACTTC	CSVRGQGYEQYF
-	TRBV2	-	TRBJ2-7	TGTGCCAGCAGTGGTTTCGAATCCTACGAGCAGTACTTC	CASSGFESYEQYF
few	TRBV29-1	-	TRBJ1-2	TGCAGCGTTGAGCCAGGGAAGGACTATGGCTACACCTTC	CSVEPGKDYGYTF
-	TRBV29-1	-	TRBJ1-1	TGCAGCGTTGTATCAGGACGGATCACTGAAGCTTTCTTT	CSVVSGRITEAFF
-	TRBV5-5	TRBD1	TRBJ1-5	TGTGCCAGCAGCCTGGGACAGGGACTTATTAGCAATCAGCCCCAGCATTTT	CASSLGQGLISNQPQHF
-	TRBV30	-	TRBJ1-2	TGTGCCTCGGGGCGGGGGGCCCCAGGCGGCTACACCTTC	CASGRGAPGGYTF